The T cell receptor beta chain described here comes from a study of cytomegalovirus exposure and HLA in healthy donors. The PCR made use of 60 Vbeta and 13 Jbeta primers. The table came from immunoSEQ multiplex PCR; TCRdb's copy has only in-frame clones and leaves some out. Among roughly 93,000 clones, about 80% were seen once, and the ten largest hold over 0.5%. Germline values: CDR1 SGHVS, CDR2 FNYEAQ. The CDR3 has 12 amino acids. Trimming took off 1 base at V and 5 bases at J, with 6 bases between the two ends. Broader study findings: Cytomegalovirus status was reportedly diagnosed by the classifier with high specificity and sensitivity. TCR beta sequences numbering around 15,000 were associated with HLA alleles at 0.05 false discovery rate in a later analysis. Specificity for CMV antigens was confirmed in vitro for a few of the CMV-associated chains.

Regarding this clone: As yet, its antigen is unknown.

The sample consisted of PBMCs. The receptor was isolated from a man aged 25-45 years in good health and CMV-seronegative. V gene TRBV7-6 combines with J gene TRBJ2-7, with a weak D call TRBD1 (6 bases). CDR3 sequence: CASSLGTDEQYF. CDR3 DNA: TGTGCCAGCAGCTTAGGGACAGACGAGCAGTACTTC.